The source of this T cell receptor (beta chain) is a study of blood T cell repertoires in COVID-19. About the research overall: Samples representing acute and convalescent COVID-19 were sourced from the United States, Italy and Spain. T cells, B-cell-depleted T cells, or PBMCs supplied cDNA or gDNA.

Per the authors' pipeline: Amplification of reference gene primers provided the estimated nucleated cell counts. Generated by immunoSEQ multiplex PCR, the TCRdb table keeps only in-frame clones and is missing some. Clone size and V and J calls were adopted from that table, with D and trimming inferred from the DNA. The sample carries about 39,000 clones, 75% to 85% recorded once. Germline CDR1 is ENHRY and CDR2 is SYGVKD. Germline trimming cut 6 bases from V and 2 bases from J; bases unmatched to any gene: 6. CDR3 size: 14 residues. This clonotype originated in a man aged 70 or older with acute or convalescent COVID-19. The material sequenced was peripheral blood. The V and J genes are TRBV10-3 and TRBJ1-2, with TRBD1 matching 7 bases. Here the CDR3 DNA reads TGTGCCATCAGACCGGGACAGCCCAACTATGGCTACACCTTC. It codes for CAIRPGQPNYGYTF.